These 12 T cell receptor beta chains were sequenced from one sample in a study of T-cell memory formation after mild COVID-19. One entry per CDR3 protein results from TCRdb running MiXCR on the 5' RACE reads. Among hundreds of thousands of distinct CDR3 sequences listed, approximately 22% were seen once. Sequencing was carried out using PBMCs or a T cell subset sorted from them (not recorded which). These receptors all stem from a man aged 18 to 29 who had mild COVID-19 (a few samples of this study predate the infection). Cell type and time point are not known.

This sequence joins TRBV5-1 and TRBJ2-1; 7 bases line up with TRBD2. This CDR3 region has 15 residues. CDR1 and CDR2 from the germline V gene are SGHRS and YFSETQ. V dropped 4 bases and J dropped 4; count of bases not matched to a gene: 8. In nucleotides, the CDR3 is TGCGCCAGCAGCGCGGCTGCCGGGGGGTACAATGAGCAGTTCTTC. Its translation is CASSAAAGGYNEQFF. Supplemented by reference TRBV5-1 and TRBJ2-1, the full variable domain reads KAGVTQTPRYLIKTRGQQVTLSCSPISGHRSVSWYQQTPGQGLQFLFEYFSETQRNKGNFPGRFSGRQFSNSRSEMNVSTLELGDSALYLCASSAAAGGYNEQFFGPGTRLTVL.

This clonotype was counted only a few times. This chain joins TRBV27 and TRBJ2-7; D not resolved. Deletions cut 5 bases from V and 2 bases from J, with 13 bases between. The germline gives CDR1 MNHEY, CDR2 SMNVEV (reference sequence). The CDR3 spans 14 residues. The CDR3 nucleotides are TGTGCCAGCAGTCCGAGAGTACAAACCTACGAGCAGTACTTC. Its protein product is CASSPRVQTYEQYF.

This clonotype appeared a few times. The chain carries TRBV11-2 and TRBJ2-5, with D unclear. Germline lookup yields CDR1 SGHAT and CDR2 FQNNGV. CDR3 length equals 13 residues. Deletions cut 4 bases from V and 5 bases from J, with 11 bases between. The DNA of the CDR3 is TGTGCCAGCAGCTCTCAGATAAAGGAGACCCAGTACTTC. This translates into CASSSQIKETQYF.

DNA of the CDR3: TGTGCCAGCGAGCTGAACACTGAAGCTTTCTTT. Protein product: CASELNTEAFF. The chain joins TRBV12-3 or TRBV12-4 to TRBJ1-1; D is ambiguous. The V end lost 8 bases, the J end lost 0 bases, and 4 bases lay between the germline ends. CDR3 length: 11 amino acids.

The chain couples TRBV5-6 to TRBJ2-3; D not resolved. Trimming removed 7 bases at V and 0 bases at J, with 12 bases between. This CDR3 region has 14 residues. Germline V gene lookup returns CDR1 SGHDT and CDR2 YYEEEE. The CDR3 coding sequence is TGTGCCAGCGGTGACTTGGAGAGCACAGATACGCAGTATTTT. This codes for CASGDLESTDTQYF. Looking up the rest from reference TRBV5-6 and TRBJ2-3 gives the full variable domain: DAGVTQSPTHLIKTRGQQVTLRCSPKSGHDTVSWYQQALGQGPQFIFQYYEEEERQRGNFPDRFSGHQFPNYSSELNVNALLLGDSALYLCASGDLESTDTQYFGPGTRLTVL.

This chain joins TRBV7-2 and TRBJ2-1; TRBD2 agrees at 9 bases. J gave up 9 bases and V 6 bases, and 6 bases lay outside the gene matches. This CDR3 is 13 amino acids long. Per germline, CDR1 SGHTA and CDR2 FQGNSA. The CDR3 loop reads CASSKRGEGEQFF. In DNA form, the CDR3 reads TGTGCCAGCAGTAAGCGGGGGGAGGGTGAGCAGTTCTTC.

This clonotype came up a few times. This chain joins TRBV10-2 and TRBJ1-1; D perhaps matches TRBD1 (6 bases). Germline CDR1 is WSHSY and CDR2 is SAAADI. The ends were cut back, 0 bases at V and 5 bases at J, with 19 bases in the middle. This CDR3 spans 17 amino acids. CDR3 sequence (DNA): TGCGCCAGCAGTGAGTCGGGGCAGGGGAGGGGAAAGACTGAAGCTTTCTTT. Protein sequence: CASSESGQGRGKTEAFF.

The rearrangement uses TRBV27 and TRBJ2-6; unclear D gene. V was trimmed by 2 bases and J by 4 bases, leaving 9 bases between them. From germline, CDR1 is MNHEY and CDR2 SMNVEV (reference sequence). This CDR3 has 15 residues. As DNA, the CDR3 is TGTGCCAGCAGTTTAATCCCAAACGGGGCCAACGTCCTGACTTTC. Protein: CASSLIPNGANVLTF.

The chain uses TRBV20-1 and TRBJ2-3, with D possibly being TRBD2 (5 bases). The ends were cut back, 3 bases at V and 6 bases at J, with 10 bases in the middle. CDR1 DFQATT and CDR2 SNEGSKA come from the germline V gene (reference sequence). The CDR3 runs to 12 residues. In DNA, the CDR3 is TGCAGTGCTAGCGGCCCGGGGGATACGCAGTATTTT. It translates to CSASGPGDTQYF.

Details on this clonotype: A read error may account for a junction end that differs from germline. The chain combines TRBV12-3 or TRBV12-4 with TRBJ1-6; no definite D call. The CDR3 is made up of 13 amino acids. In nucleotides, the CDR3 is TGTGCCAGCAGTTATCAGGCCAATTCACCCATCCACTTT. It specifies CASSYQANSPIHF.

The chain recombines TRBV7-2 with TRBJ2-3; TRBD2 is a possible D gene (6 bases). Germline-derived CDR1 and CDR2 are SGHTA and FQGNSA. The CDR3 is 14 amino acids. Trimming pared 3 bases from V and 4 bases from J, leaving 11 bases between. CDR3 in amino acids: CASSFRRVADTQYF. CDR3 coding DNA: TGTGCCAGCAGCTTCAGGAGGGTTGCAGATACGCAGTATTTT.

This clonotype has a handful of counts. This chain links TRBV6-5 with TRBJ1-6; D possibly corresponds to TRBD1 (5 bases). The CDR3 is 16 amino acids. Trimming pared 4 bases from V and 2 bases from J, leaving 12 bases between. The germline gives CDR1 MNHEY, CDR2 SVGAGI. CDR3 DNA: TGTGCCAGCAGTTCCAGGGCGGCCACCTATAATTCACCCCTCCACTTT. Translated, it gives CASSSRAATYNSPLHF.